This is a list of T cell receptor beta chains from one sample in a study of blood T cell repertoires in COVID-19. Sequencing used immunoSEQ multiplex PCR; TCRdb keeps in-frame clones, though not all of them. The top ten hold roughly a sixth of the sample, which has tens of thousands of clones, approximately 90% seen once. Sequenced sample: peripheral blood. The receptors here all came from an older man with active COVID-19. CDR3s include the opening cysteine and the closing phenylalanine or tryptophan. D genes are given only for firm matches. For some rows the clone size is stated as once, few or many, or as a class when expanded; others skip it.

>-|TRBD1|TRBJ2-6|TRBV2
CASKSTGVGANVLTF
TGTGCCAGCAAAAGTACAGGGGTAGGTGCCAACGTCCTGACTTTC
>-|-|TRBJ2-1|TRBV6-5
CASSYLGSYNEQFF
TGTGCCAGCAGTTACCTCGGGTCCTACAATGAGCAGTTCTTC
>-|TRBD1|TRBJ1-2|TRBV3-1/TRBV3-2
CASSQPGQGGDGYTF
TGTGCCAGCAGCCAACCAGGACAGGGGGGAGATGGCTACACCTTC
>-|TRBD1|TRBJ1-5|TRBV18
CASSPRQGNQPQHF
TGTGCCAGCTCACCACGACAGGGAAATCAGCCCCAGCATTTT
>-|TRBD1|TRBJ1-1|TRBV28
CAGSEGARTEAFF
TGTGCCGGTTCGGAGGGGGCAAGGACTGAAGCTTTCTTT
>-|-|TRBJ1-2|TRBV18
CASSPLAANYGYTF
TGTGCCAGCTCACCATTGGCAGCTAACTATGGCTACACCTTC
>-|-|TRBJ1-2|TRBV5-5
CASSLFYGGYTF
TGTGCCAGCAGCTTGTTTTACGGGGGCTACACCTTC
>-|-|TRBJ2-5|TRBV7-3
CASSPGLQETQYF
TGTGCCAGCAGCCCCGGACTCCAAGAGACCCAGTACTTC
>-|-|TRBJ1-1|TRBV18
CASSSIGETEAFF
TGTGCCAGCTCATCTATAGGGGAAACTGAAGCTTTCTTT
>-|TRBD1|TRBJ2-6|TRBV13
CASSRGQVTSGANVLTF
TGTGCCAGCAGCAGAGGACAGGTGACCTCTGGGGCCAACGTCCTGACTTTC
>-|TRBD1|TRBJ2-7|TRBV14
CASSLTLDRERNYEQYF
TGTGCCAGCAGCCTCACCTTAGACAGGGAGAGAAATTACGAGCAGTACTTC
>-|TRBD1|TRBJ2-7|TRBV9
CASSVGPPTGTYEQYF
TGTGCCAGCAGCGTAGGACCCCCGACAGGGACCTACGAGCAGTACTTC
>once|-|TRBJ2-1|TRBV5-6
CASRMLSDEDEQFF
TGTGCCAGCAGGATGTTGTCCGATGAGGATGAGCAGTTCTTC
>-|-|TRBJ1-2|TRBV14
CASSQDRTSYGYTF
TGTGCCAGCAGCCAAGATCGGACAAGCTATGGCTACACCTTC
>-|TRBD1|TRBJ1-2|TRBV2
CASSTLADRASSYTF
TGTGCCAGCAGTACTTTAGCGGACAGGGCCTCTAGCTACACCTTC
>-|-|TRBJ2-5|TRBV7-2
CASSLGQGILETQYF
TGTGCCAGCAGCTTAGGCCAGGGGATATTAGAGACCCAGTACTTC
>-|-|TRBJ1-6|TRBV27
CASSTLAGGNNSPLHF
TGTGCCAGCAGTACCCTGGCGGGGGGCAATAATTCACCCCTCCACTTT
>-|TRBD1|TRBJ2-1|TRBV6-5
CASSYSDRGSYNEQFF
TGTGCCAGCAGTTACTCGGACAGGGGCTCCTACAATGAGCAGTTCTTC
>-|-|TRBJ2-7|TRBV12-3/TRBV12-4
CASSWGQIYEQYF
TGTGCCAGCAGTTGGGGCCAAATCTACGAGCAGTACTTC
>-|-|TRBJ1-1|TRBV5-1
CASSLTGNTEAFF
TGCGCCAGCAGCTTGACAGGCAACACTGAAGCTTTCTTT
>-|-|TRBJ1-5|TRBV19
CASSPIGGMSGNQPQHF
TGTGCCAGTAGCCCTATCGGGGGAATGAGCGGCAATCAGCCCCAGCATTTT
>-|TRBD2|TRBJ2-5|TRBV4-3
CASSQGPSGGQETQYF
TGCGCCAGCAGCCAAGGTCCCAGCGGGGGGCAAGAGACCCAGTACTTC
>-|-|TRBJ1-1|TRBV6-5
CASSPRRGENTEAFF
TGTGCCAGCAGTCCTCGGCGGGGAGAGAACACTGAAGCTTTCTTT
>-|-|TRBJ2-7|TRBV4-2
CASSPLKTGNSYEQYF
TGTGCCAGCAGCCCCTTAAAAACAGGAAACTCCTACGAGCAGTACTTC
>-|TRBD2|TRBJ2-5|TRBV3-1/TRBV3-2
CASSQDPSGETQYF
TGTGCCAGCAGCCAAGATCCTAGCGGAGAGACCCAGTACTTC
>-|TRBD1|TRBJ2-7|TRBV7-6
CASSLSGTGGGMTYEQYF
TGTGCCAGCAGCTTATCGGGGACAGGGGGTGGGATGACCTACGAGCAGTACTTC
>-|-|TRBJ1-6|TRBV15
CATSRDPQVYSPLHF
TGTGCCACCAGCAGAGATCCTCAGGTATATTCACCCCTCCACTTT
>-|TRBD1|TRBJ1-3|TRBV13
CVSSKGQGTGNTIYF
TGTGTCAGCAGCAAGGGACAGGGGACCGGAAACACCATATATTTT
>few|TRBD1|TRBJ1-2|TRBV5-8
CASSGGQEVRGYTF
TGTGCCAGCAGCGGAGGACAGGAAGTGCGTGGCTACACCTTC
>-|TRBD1|TRBJ1-3|TRBV4-3
CASSQYEQGGPLGVYF
TGCGCCAGCAGCCAATATGAACAGGGGGGCCCCCTCGGAGTATATTTT
>-|-|TRBJ1-3|TRBV12-3/TRBV12-4
CASNQGNTIYF
TGTGCCAGCAACCAGGGAAACACCATATATTTT
>once|-|TRBJ2-5|TRBV6-5
CASSRTAFKETQYF
TGTGCCAGCAGTCGGACAGCCTTTAAAGAGACCCAGTACTTC
>-|-|TRBJ2-1|TRBV4-1
CASSQVQGGEQFF
TGCGCCAGCAGCCAAGTCCAGGGGGGTGAGCAGTTCTTC
>-|TRBD1|TRBJ1-6|TRBV6-5
CASRVQGAGNSPLHF
TGTGCCAGCAGGGTTCAGGGGGCCGGTAATTCACCCCTCCACTTT
>-|-|TRBJ2-1|TRBV11-2
CASSLSQNNEQFF
TGTGCCAGCAGCTTATCGCAGAACAATGAGCAGTTCTTC
>-|-|TRBJ2-7|TRBV5-6
CASSLGRAVDEQYF
TGTGCCAGCAGCTTGGGCAGGGCCGTAGACGAGCAGTACTTC
>-|-|TRBJ1-2|TRBV7-2
CASSLTLNYGYTF
TGTGCCAGCAGCTTGACACTCAACTATGGCTACACCTTC
>-|-|TRBJ2-5|TRBV11-2
CASRLTTDGKETQYF
TGTGCCAGCAGACTTACAACGGACGGGAAGGAGACCCAGTACTTC
>-|-|TRBJ2-3|TRBV6-5
CASIIQGTDTQYF
TGTGCCAGCATCATACAGGGCACAGATACGCAGTATTTT
>-|-|TRBJ2-5|TRBV29-1
CSALPSGTKVLVSQETQYF
TGCAGCGCCCTCCCCTCCGGGACAAAGGTCTTGGTTTCACAAGAGACCCAGTACTTC
>-|-|TRBJ1-2|TRBV4-3
CASSQASAGLSNYGYTF
TGCGCCAGCAGCCAAGCTTCTGCAGGGCTCTCTAACTATGGCTACACCTTC
>-|-|TRBJ2-7|TRBV9
CASSVDAGMDYEQYF
TGTGCCAGCAGCGTAGACGCAGGGATGGACTACGAGCAGTACTTC
>-|TRBD1|TRBJ2-1|TRBV6-2/TRBV6-3
CASSSDRGEQFF
TGTGCCAGCAGTTCCGACAGGGGTGAGCAGTTCTTC
>-|TRBD2|TRBJ2-3|TRBV2
CASSERGGADTQYF
TGTGCCAGCAGTGAGCGGGGGGGTGCAGATACGCAGTATTTT
>-|TRBD1|TRBJ2-7|TRBV28
CASSKTGNPYEQYF
TGTGCCAGCAGTAAGACAGGGAACCCCTACGAGCAGTACTTC
>-|-|TRBJ2-2|TRBV19
CASSPQGYTGELFF
TGTGCCAGTAGTCCGCAGGGTTACACCGGGGAGCTGTTTTTT
>-|-|TRBJ1-6|TRBV27
CASSLYGGSSYNSPLHF
TGTGCCAGCAGTTTATACGGCGGGAGCTCCTATAATTCACCCCTCCACTTT
>-|-|TRBJ1-4|TRBV5-1
CASSLRTESTNEKLFF
TGCGCCAGCAGCTTGAGGACAGAATCAACTAATGAAAAACTGTTTTTT
>-|-|TRBJ1-2|TRBV9
CASSPGTATYGYTF
TGTGCCAGCAGCCCCGGCACAGCAACTTATGGCTACACCTTC
>-|-|TRBJ1-5|TRBV28
CASNQGNQPQHF
TGTGCCAGCAACCAGGGGAATCAGCCCCAGCATTTT
>-|TRBD2|TRBJ2-1|TRBV29-1
CSVVTRLAGGDEQFF
TGCAGCGTTGTGACCCGACTAGCGGGGGGGGATGAGCAGTTCTTC
>-|TRBD1|TRBJ2-2|TRBV11-3
CASRRQGDTGELFF
TGTGCCAGCAGACGACAGGGTGATACCGGGGAGCTGTTTTTT
>-|TRBD2|TRBJ2-3|TRBV9
CASSFSRTSGGPAGTDTQYF
TGTGCCAGCAGCTTTTCCAGGACTAGCGGGGGGCCCGCTGGCACAGATACGCAGTATTTT
>-|-|TRBJ1-2|TRBV29-1
CSVAQGQMFYGYTF
TGCAGCGTTGCACAGGGTCAAATGTTCTATGGCTACACCTTC
>few|TRBD1|TRBJ1-5|TRBV7-2
CASSLGDRGRFNQPQHF
TGTGCCAGCAGCTTAGGGGACAGGGGGCGTTTCAATCAGCCCCAGCATTTT
>-|TRBD1|TRBJ2-1|TRBV7-3
CASSSDRSSYNEQFF
TGTGCCAGCAGCTCGGACAGGAGCTCCTACAATGAGCAGTTCTTC
>-|-|TRBJ2-7|TRBV28
CASSPRTVDNEQYF
TGTGCCAGCAGTCCCAGGACAGTTGATAACGAGCAGTACTTC
>-|TRBD1|TRBJ2-3|TRBV3-1/TRBV3-2
CASSPRTGEDTQYF
TGTGCCAGCAGCCCCCGGACAGGGGAAGATACGCAGTATTTT